The 15 T cell receptor beta chains below come from one sample, sequenced in a study of blood T cell repertoires in COVID-19. Sequenced by immunoSEQ multiplex PCR; TCRdb stores in-frame clones only, minus some. The sample has some 140,000 clones, over 60% seen once; the top ten hold roughly 13%. Sequencing was carried out using peripheral blood. The receptors were gathered from an elderly man with acute or convalescent COVID-19.

The chain joins TRBV5-1 to TRBJ2-7; possibly TRBD1 for D (6 bases). Between the trimmed V and J ends, which lost 4 bases and 7 bases, there was a span of 21 bases. This CDR3 has 15 amino acids. Germline CDR1 reads SGHRS; CDR2 reads YFSETQ. CDR3 sequence: CASSAQGISAREQYF. DNA of the CDR3: TGCGCCAGCAGCGCACAGGGAATTTCGGCTCGAGAGCAGTACTTC.

The chain links TRBV3-1 (or the pseudogene TRBV3-2) to TRBJ2-1; 8 positions match TRBD2. The V gene's germline CDR1 is LGHDT and CDR2 YNNKEL (reference sequence). This CDR3 is 16 amino acids long. After removal of 4 bases from V and 6 bases from J, the junction contained 11 bases not matched to a gene. CDR3 sequence (DNA): TGTGCCAGCAGCCTTCGAGGCGGGGGGCGTGGCAATGAGCAGTTCTTC. It is translated as CASSLRGGGRGNEQFF.

This chain uses TRBV24-1 with TRBJ2-1; 9 bases map to TRBD2. J lost 8 bases, V lost 4 bases, and 8 bases had no gene match. The CDR3 covers 15 residues. Germline loops: CDR1 KGHDR, CDR2 SFDVKD. Here the CDR3 DNA reads TGTGCCACCAGTGACGGGGCGGGGGGGCGCGATGAGCAGTTCTTC. Translated, it gives CATSDGAGGRDEQFF.

The V call is TRBV5-6, the J call TRBJ1-6; a weak D match, TRBD1 (5 bases). Trimming took off 0 bases at V and 1 base at J, with 11 bases between the two ends. The CDR3 contains 17 residues. Germline V gene sequence: CDR1 SGHDT, CDR2 YYEEEE. The CDR3 reads CASSLGGAGSYNSPLHF. The CDR3 nucleotides read TGTGCCAGCAGCTTGGGTGGCGCAGGGTCCTATAATTCACCCCTCCACTTT. The variable domain in full, completed from reference TRBV5-6 and TRBJ1-6, reads DAGVTQSPTHLIKTRGQQVTLRCSPKSGHDTVSWYQQALGQGPQFIFQYYEEEERQRGNFPDRFSGHQFPNYSSELNVNALLLGDSALYLCASSLGGAGSYNSPLHFGNGTRLTVT.

The chain is built from TRBV7-6 and TRBJ1-2; D is unresolved. Trimming took 7 bases from V and 8 from J, leaving 20 bases between them. CDR3 size: 14 residues. The germline V gene has CDR1 SGHVS and CDR2 FNYEAQ. CDR3 bases: TGTGCCAGCACCACCCCCGGGAAGTTCTGGGGCTACACCTTC. Amino acids: CASTTPGKFWGYTF.

The chain uses TRBV11-1 and TRBJ2-6; D unresolved. The V and J ends lost 2 bases and 2 bases respectively, with 10 bases between them. The CDR3 totals 16 residues. CDR1 and CDR2 from the germline V gene are SGHAT and FQDESV (reference sequence). In DNA form, the CDR3 reads TGTGCCAGCAGCTTAATCCCAAGCCCTGGGGCCAACGTCCTGACTTTC. This gives the protein CASSLIPSPGANVLTF.

This clone was picked up a small number of times. This chain uses TRBV3-1 (or the pseudogene TRBV3-2) with TRBJ2-3; weak D call: TRBD2 (5 bases). Trimming removed 3 bases from V and 1 base from J, with 5 bases in between. This CDR3 is built from 13 residues. Germline CDR1 LGHDT, CDR2 YNNKEL (reference sequence). This CDR3 reads CASSQRGTDTQYF. Here the CDR3 DNA reads TGTGCCAGCAGCCAGCGGGGCACAGATACGCAGTATTTT.

This CDR3 reads CASSYEVAGLNEQFF. Written as DNA, the CDR3 is TGTGCCAGCAGTTACGAGGTAGCGGGGTTGAATGAGCAGTTCTTC. The gene calls are TRBV6-2 or TRBV6-3 and TRBJ2-1, with TRBD2 identical over 8 bases. CDR1 is MNHEY and CDR2 is SVGEGT in the germline V gene. V lost 2 bases, J lost 7 bases, and 7 bases stayed unmatched. This CDR3 comprises 15 residues.

V is TRBV7-8 and J is TRBJ2-6; D is ambiguous. Germline-derived CDR1 and CDR2 are SGHVS and FQNEAQ. The CDR3 spans 15 residues. V lost 5 bases to trimming and J lost 4 bases, with 12 bases between them. CDR3 nucleotides: TGTGCCAGCAGCCTCGGTGTCGCAGGGGCCAACGTCCTGACTTTC. It specifies CASSLGVAGANVLTF. Complete variable domain (other parts from reference TRBV7-8 and TRBJ2-6): GAGVSQSPRYKVAKRGQDVALRCDPISGHVSLFWYQQALGQGPEFLTYFQNEAQLDKSGLPSDRFFAERPEGSVSTLKIQRTQQEDSAVYLCASSLGVAGANVLTFGAGSRLTVL.

In this sample, this clone turned up once. This chain uses TRBV9 with TRBJ1-1, with 7 bases fitting TRBD1. Losses at the gene ends were 3 bases for V and 0 bases for J; bases not matched to a gene: 5. Germline V gives CDR1 SGDLS, CDR2 YYNGEE. This CDR3 spans 15 amino acids. DNA of the CDR3: TGTGCCAGCAGCGCCCCGACAGGGATGAACACTGAAGCTTTCTTT. Its protein product is CASSAPTGMNTEAFF. Full variable domain (outside the CDR3, taken from reference TRBV9 and TRBJ1-1): DSGVTQTPKHLITATGQRVTLRCSPRSGDLSVYWYQQSLDQGLQFLIQYYNGEERAKGNILERFSAQQFPDLHSELNLSSLELGDSALYFCASSAPTGMNTEAFFGQGTRLTVV.

The rearrangement links TRBV18 to TRBJ2-7; D perhaps matches TRBD1 (6 bases). The germline V gene has CDR1 KGHSH and CDR2 LQKENI. The length of the CDR3 is 13 residues. V lost 6 bases and J 4 bases, leaving 13 bases between the germline ends. CDR3 sequence (DNA): TGTGCCAGCTCCCCCGGGACAAGTTACGAGCAGTACTTC. It translates to CASSPGTSYEQYF.

This sequence joins TRBV18 and TRBJ1-1; maybe TRBD1 (5 bases). The V gene lost 4 bases and the J gene lost 7 bases, with 13 bases spanning the gap. Germline CDR1 and CDR2: KGHSH and LQKENI. This CDR3 comprises 13 residues. The CDR3 reads CASSLGGQNEAFF. The CDR3 DNA reads as TGTGCCAGCTCACTGGGGGGTCAGAATGAAGCTTTCTTT.

J is TRBJ2-3 and V is TRBV10-3, with 9 bases that match TRBD1. Germline CDR1 is ENHRY and CDR2 is SYGVKD. J lost 0 bases, V lost 6 bases, and 1 base had no gene match. The CDR3 consists of 14 residues. The DNA for the CDR3 is TGTGCCATCAGGGACAGGGGTAGCACAGATACGCAGTATTTT. It is translated as CAIRDRGSTDTQYF.

CDR3 nucleotide sequence: TGCGCCAGCAGCCAGGGGCAGGCTAATGGCTACACCTTC. Translation gives CASSQGQANGYTF. The chain has TRBV4-3 and TRBJ1-2, with D maybe TRBD1 (5 bases). Deletions cut 3 bases from V and 6 bases from J, with 11 bases between. The germline V gene has CDR1 LGHNA and CDR2 YSLEER. The CDR3 is 13 residues long.

This clone was seen just once. V usage is TRBV5-4 and J usage is TRBJ2-3; D is perhaps TRBD1 (6 bases). Germline CDR1 is SGHNT and CDR2 is YYREEE (reference sequence). The CDR3 has 15 residues. The V end was cut by 4 bases, the J end by 2 bases, with 14 bases between. The DNA for the CDR3 is TGTGCCAGCAGCCCCCGACAGGTAATCACAGATACGCAGTATTTT. Protein sequence: CASSPRQVITDTQYF.